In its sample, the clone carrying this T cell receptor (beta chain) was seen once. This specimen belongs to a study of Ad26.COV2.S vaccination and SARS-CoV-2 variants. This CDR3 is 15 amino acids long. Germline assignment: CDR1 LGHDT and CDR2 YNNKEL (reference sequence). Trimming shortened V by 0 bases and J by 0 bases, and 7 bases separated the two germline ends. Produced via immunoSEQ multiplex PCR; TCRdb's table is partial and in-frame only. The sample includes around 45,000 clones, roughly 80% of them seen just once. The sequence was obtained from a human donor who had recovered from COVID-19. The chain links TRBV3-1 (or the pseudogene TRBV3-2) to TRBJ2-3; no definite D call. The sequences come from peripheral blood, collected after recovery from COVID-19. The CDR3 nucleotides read TGTGCCAGCAGCCAAGATCCAGCTAGCACAGATACGCAGTATTTT. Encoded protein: CASSQDPASTDTQYF.